The 26 T cell receptor beta chains below all came from one sample that was sequenced in a study of blood T cell repertoires in COVID-19. Sequencing used immunoSEQ multiplex PCR; TCRdb keeps in-frame clones, though not all of them. The data hold some 150,000 clones, with 80% observed a single time. Sequenced: peripheral blood. The receptors originated from a man aged 55 to 69 with active or convalescent COVID-19.

The J gene is TRBJ2-7, the V gene TRBV6-1; weak D call: TRBD1 (6 bases). CDR3 size: 15 residues. Looked up from germline, CDR1 is MNHNS and CDR2 is SASEGT. V was pared by 2 bases and J by 3 bases, with 14 bases between. The CDR3 nucleotides read TGTGCCAGCAGTGAATTAGGACAGCGATTCTACGAGCAGTACTTC. It translates to CASSELGQRFYEQYF.

The table lists this clone with a count of one. The chain joins TRBV6-5 to TRBJ2-7, with 9 bases that match TRBD1. The CDR3 consists of 13 residues. V shed 7 bases and J 2 bases; nucleotides not matched to a gene: 3. Germline CDR1 and CDR2: MNHEY and SVGAGI. CDR3 DNA: TGTGCCAGCACCCGGGACAGGGCCTACGAGCAGTACTTC. Encoded protein: CASTRDRAYEQYF.

V is TRBV29-1 and J is TRBJ2-7, with D possibly TRBD1 on 6 matching bases. CDR1 is SQVTM and CDR2 is ANQGSEA in the germline V gene. The CDR3 is 15 residues long. The ends were cut back, 6 bases at V and 0 bases at J, with 18 bases in the middle. CDR3 amino acids: CSVYPQGKGSYEQYF. For the CDR3, the DNA is TGCAGCGTCTATCCTCAGGGGAAAGGCTCCTACGAGCAGTACTTC.

This clone has just a few counts. The chain couples TRBV7-8 to TRBJ2-7; possible D gene TRBD2, 5 bases. Per germline, CDR1 SGHVS and CDR2 FQNEAQ. The CDR3 extends over 12 amino acids. Trimming pared 5 bases from V and 5 bases from J, leaving 10 bases between. This CDR3 is CASSPGVNEQYF. The CDR3, as DNA: TGTGCCAGCAGCCCCGGGGTTAACGAGCAGTACTTC.

This clone has just a few counts. For the CDR3, the DNA is TGCGCCAGCAGCCAAGATCGTGGCGGTCTGGAGACCCAGTACTTC. Its protein is CASSQDRGGLETQYF. V usage is TRBV4-1 and J usage is TRBJ2-5; no clear D. CDR1 and CDR2 (germline): MGHRA, YSYEKL. The CDR3 contains 15 residues. V was clipped by 0 bases and J by 5 bases, with 13 bases between them.

The chain has TRBV4-1 and TRBJ2-7; maybe TRBD1 (5 bases). Germline loops: CDR1 MGHRA, CDR2 YSYEKL. The CDR3 runs to 16 residues. V dropped 2 bases and J dropped 4 bases, with 18 bases sitting between them. The chain's CDR3 is CASSQQERGRLYEQYF. The CDR3 nucleotides read TGCGCCAGCAGCCAACAGGAAAGGGGCCGATTATACGAGCAGTACTTC.

The chain has TRBV20-1 and TRBJ2-6, with 7 bases lining up with TRBD1. Trimming cost V 3 bases and J 6 bases; bases outside gene matches: 14. The length of the CDR3 is 17 residues. Germline CDR1 DFQATT, CDR2 SNEGSKA (reference sequence). The CDR3: CSASAGRGTLVANVLTF. As DNA, the CDR3 is TGCAGTGCTAGTGCGGGCAGGGGGACGCTAGTGGCCAACGTCCTGACTTTC.

V gene TRBV7-3 combines with J gene TRBJ2-2; D perhaps matches TRBD2 (6 bases). The CDR3 sequence is 16 residues long. The V and J ends lost 5 bases and 3 bases respectively, with 16 bases between them. Per germline, CDR1 SGHTA and CDR2 FQGTGA. The CDR3 loop is CASSPPGGADTGELFF. DNA for the CDR3: TGTGCCAGCAGCCCGCCCGGAGGGGCGGACACCGGGGAGCTGTTTTTT.

The chain recombines TRBV7-2 with TRBJ1-6, with D tentatively TRBD1 (6 bases). The germline gives CDR1 SGHTA, CDR2 FQGNSA. The CDR3 sequence is 15 residues long. Trimming removed 3 bases from V and 9 bases from J, with 15 bases in between. The CDR3 bases are TGTGCCAGCAGCTTGTTGCAGGGGCGCGGTTCACCCCTCCACTTT. This codes for CASSLLQGRGSPLHF.

The chain has TRBV6-2 or TRBV6-3 and TRBJ2-5; tentatively, D is TRBD2 (6 bases). The CDR3 length is 15 residues. The ends were cut back, 2 bases at V and 7 bases at J, with 17 bases in the middle. In germline, CDR1 is MNHEY, CDR2 SVGEGT. The CDR3 region has the DNA TGTGCCAGCAGTTACGCGTCTAGCGTACGTAGGACCCAGTACTTC. Its protein product is CASSYASSVRRTQYF.

The CDR3 loop is CASSLLDYGYTF. CDR3 nucleotides: TGTGCCAGCAGTTTACTTGACTATGGCTACACCTTC. This chain connects TRBV28 to TRBJ1-2; D is unclear. The CDR3 consists of 12 residues. Germline lookup yields CDR1 MDHEN and CDR2 SYDVKM. V gave up 2 bases and J gave up 3 bases, with 4 bases separating them.

This clone was observed a single time. The chain links TRBV5-1 to TRBJ2-7, with TRBD2 matching over 7 bases. The CDR3 covers 15 residues. Trimming removed 0 bases from V and 3 bases from J; junction bases left unmatched: 6. The V gene's germline CDR1 is SGHRS and CDR2 YFSETQ. As DNA, the CDR3 is TGCGCCAGCAGCTTGGGGGGCGGGAGTGGCTACGAGCAGTACTTC. Protein sequence: CASSLGGGSGYEQYF.

CDR3 coding DNA: TGTGCCAGCTCACCGCCCAGCGGGAGGGGGAATGAGCAGTTCTTC. Protein product: CASSPPSGRGNEQFF. This rearrangement joins TRBV18 to TRBJ2-1; 10 bases are shared with TRBD2. The CDR3 sequence is 15 residues long. V trimming: 3 bases; J trimming: 7 bases; junction bases outside the gene matches: 6. Germline-derived CDR1 and CDR2 are KGHSH and LQKENI.

V and J are TRBV11-3 and TRBJ2-1, with TRBD2 matching 7 bases. The length of the CDR3 is 15 residues. The ends lost 5 bases at V and 10 bases at J; junction bases unmatched: 14. Germline V CDR1 and CDR2: SGHNT, YENEEA. This CDR3 is CASSPVNERGTEQFF. Here the CDR3 DNA reads TGTGCCAGCAGCCCCGTCAATGAGCGGGGTACCGAGCAGTTCTTC. Full variable domain (missing parts from reference TRBV11-3 and TRBJ2-1): EAGVVQSPRYKIIEKKQPVAFWCNPISGHNTLYWYLQNLGQGPELLIRYENEEAVDDSQLPKDRFSAERLKGVDSTLKIQPAELGDSAVYLCASSPVNERGTEQFFGPGTRLTVL.

The rearrangement joins TRBV3-1 (or the pseudogene TRBV3-2) to TRBJ2-6; D possibly corresponds to TRBD2 (6 bases). The CDR3 runs to 17 residues. V shed 3 bases and J shed 1 base, with 13 bases lying between them. Germline lookup yields CDR1 LGHDT and CDR2 YNNKEL (reference sequence). Here the CDR3 reads CASSHRSRGSGANVLTF. CDR3 coding DNA: TGTGCCAGCAGCCATCGATCTCGGGGGTCTGGGGCCAACGTCCTGACTTTC.

This sequence joins TRBV19 and TRBJ1-4, with D perhaps matching TRBD1 (5 bases). Trimming left V 2 bases short and J 5 bases short, with 12 bases between. This CDR3 contains 15 residues. Germline V gene lookup returns CDR1 LNHDA and CDR2 SQIVND (reference sequence). CDR3 sequence: CASSIRTRANEKLFF. The CDR3 DNA reads TGTGCCAGTAGTATACGGACAAGAGCAAATGAAAAACTGTTTTTT.

The chain links TRBV7-3 to TRBJ2-1, with D unclear. V gave up 4 bases and J gave up 4 bases, with 8 bases separating them. The germline V gene has CDR1 SGHTA and CDR2 FQGTGA. CDR3 length equals 13 residues. The DNA of the CDR3 is TGTGCCAGCAGCTCTTCCACTTACAATGAGCAGTTCTTC. Translating it yields CASSSSTYNEQFF.

This clone was recorded a few times. Other DNA sequences in the sample encode the same CDR3. The rearrangement joins TRBV15 to TRBJ1-2, with 10 bases matching TRBD1. The germline V gene has CDR1 LNHNV and CDR2 YYDKDF (reference sequence). V lost 4 bases, J lost 5 bases, and 1 base stayed unmatched. CDR3 length: 13 amino acids. CDR3 nucleotide sequence: TGTGCCACCAGCACGGACAGGGGGTATGGCTACACCTTC. It is translated as CATSTDRGYGYTF.

This sequence joins TRBV3-1 (or the pseudogene TRBV3-2) and TRBJ1-5; D perhaps matches TRBD1 (5 bases). This CDR3 is 16 amino acids long. V lost 1 base to trimming and J lost 2 bases, with 12 bases between them. The germline CDR1 and CDR2 sequences are LGHDT and YNNKEL (reference sequence). CDR3 bases: TGTGCCAGCAGCCAAGCCGGGGGGAATGGCAATCAGCCCCAGCATTTT. Encoded protein: CASSQAGGNGNQPQHF.

The gene calls are TRBV9 and TRBJ1-1; D not certain. Germline CDR1 reads SGDLS; CDR2 reads YYNGEE. CDR3 length: 13 residues. The V gene lost 4 bases and the J gene lost 1 base, with 8 bases spanning the gap. DNA of the CDR3: TGTGCCAGCAGCCTAGACAAGAACACTGAAGCTTTCTTT. This gives the protein CASSLDKNTEAFF.

The V and J genes are TRBV5-6 and TRBJ2-7; 8 bases line up with TRBD2. Germline V gene data show CDR1 as SGHDT and CDR2 as YYEEEE. The CDR3 sequence is 16 residues long. Trimming took 3 bases from V and 2 from J; bases not matched to a gene: 10. The CDR3 reads CASSSHGAGGAYEQYF. Here the CDR3 DNA reads TGTGCCAGCAGCTCCCATGGGGCGGGAGGTGCCTACGAGCAGTACTTC.

This clone has only one observation. The CDR3 DNA is TGTGCCAGCAGCATGACAGGGGTCGGGTCGGTTGAGCAGTTCTTC. As protein: CASSMTGVGSVEQFF. The chain employs TRBV3-1 (or the pseudogene TRBV3-2) and TRBJ2-1, with 8 bases fitting TRBD1. Germline loops: CDR1 LGHDT, CDR2 YNNKEL (reference sequence). With 5 bases clipped from V and 9 bases from J, the junction kept 12 bases outside the gene matches. CDR3 length: 15 amino acids.

This clone was seen only a few times. Other DNA sequences in the same sample also yield this CDR3. The chain recombines TRBV5-1 with TRBJ1-5; TRBD1 matches 9 bases. The germline CDR1 and CDR2 sequences are SGHRS and YFSETQ. J lost 6 bases, V lost 0 bases, and 1 base had no gene match. There are 14 residues in the CDR3. The CDR3 DNA reads as TGCGCCAGCAGCTTGGGACAGGGGGGTCAGCCCCAGCATTTT. Encoded protein: CASSLGQGGQPQHF. Full variable domain (outside the CDR3, taken from reference TRBV5-1 and TRBJ1-5): KAGVTQTPRYLIKTRGQQVTLSCSPISGHRSVSWYQQTPGQGLQFLFEYFSETQRNKGNFPGRFSGRQFSNSRSEMNVSTLELGDSALYLCASSLGQGGQPQHFGDGTRLSIL.

The rearrangement links TRBV15 to TRBJ1-5; TRBD1 might be the D (5 bases). Trimming pared 1 base from V and 7 bases from J, leaving 14 bases between. Germline V gives CDR1 LNHNV, CDR2 YYDKDF (reference sequence). The CDR3 extends over 15 amino acids. CDR3 bases: TGTGCCACCAGCAGAGGGACCCAGGGAAGGCAGCCCCAGCATTTT. Encoded protein: CATSRGTQGRQPQHF.

This clone was detected only a few times. The V gene is TRBV7-2, the J gene TRBJ1-4; D is undetermined. Trimming cost V 5 bases and J 3 bases, with 19 bases left between them. Germline V gene lookup returns CDR1 SGHTA and CDR2 FQGNSA. There are 17 residues in the CDR3. The CDR3 sequence: CASSPRGGSFSNEKLFF. The CDR3 DNA follows: TGTGCCAGCAGCCCCCGCGGAGGGAGTTTTTCTAATGAAAAACTGTTTTTT. The full variable domain, its missing parts supplied by reference TRBV7-2 and TRBJ1-4, is GAGVSQSPSNKVTEKGKDVELRCDPISGHTALYWYRQSLGQGLEFLIYFQGNSAPDKSGLPSDRFSAERTGGSVSTLTIQRTQQEDSAVYLCASSPRGGSFSNEKLFFGSGTQLSVL.

This chain links TRBV4-3 with TRBJ2-5; weak D call: TRBD1 (7 bases). Deletions cut 0 bases from V and 5 bases from J, with 13 bases between. This CDR3 is 15 amino acids long. Germline assignment: CDR1 LGHNA and CDR2 YSLEER. CDR3 sequence reads: CASSQDLGGQETQYF. The CDR3 nucleotides read TGCGCCAGCAGCCAAGATCTGGGGGGACAGGAGACCCAGTACTTC.